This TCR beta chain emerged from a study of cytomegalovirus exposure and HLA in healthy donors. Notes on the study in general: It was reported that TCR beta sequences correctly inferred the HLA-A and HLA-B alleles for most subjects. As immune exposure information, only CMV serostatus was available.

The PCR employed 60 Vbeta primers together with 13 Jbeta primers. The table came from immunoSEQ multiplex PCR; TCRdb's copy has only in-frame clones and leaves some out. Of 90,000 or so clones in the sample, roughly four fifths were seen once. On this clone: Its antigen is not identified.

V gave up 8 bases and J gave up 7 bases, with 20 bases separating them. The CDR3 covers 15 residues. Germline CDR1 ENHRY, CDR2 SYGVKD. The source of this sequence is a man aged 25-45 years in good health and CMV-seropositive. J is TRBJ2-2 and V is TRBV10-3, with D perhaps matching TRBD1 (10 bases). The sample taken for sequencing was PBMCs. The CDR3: CAIAGGTGDIGELFF. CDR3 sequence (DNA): TGTGCCATCGCGGGGGGGACAGGGGATATCGGGGAGCTGTTTTTT.